This entry features one T cell receptor beta chain sequence. The target antigen is unknown. This entry is derived from a study of cytomegalovirus exposure and HLA in healthy donors. General study points: Available immune exposure information covered CMV serostatus only.

The V gene end was trimmed by 6 bases and the J gene end by 1 base; junction bases not matched to a gene: 11. Per germline, CDR1 MDHEN and CDR2 SYDVKM. The CDR3 covers 16 residues. PCR used 60 Vbeta primers and 13 Jbeta primers. The repertoire was sequenced with immunoSEQ multiplex PCR; TCRdb's copy has only in-frame clones and lacks some. The sample lists 120,000 or so clones; roughly 72% were seen once. Sequencing was performed on PBMCs. The sequence came from a woman aged 45-59 years in good health and CMV-seropositive. The chain couples TRBV28 to TRBJ2-7, with 8 bases matching TRBD1. DNA of the CDR3: TGTGCCAGCAGCGGGCCGGGACAGGATTTATCCTACGAGCAGTACTTC. It encodes CASSGPGQDLSYEQYF.